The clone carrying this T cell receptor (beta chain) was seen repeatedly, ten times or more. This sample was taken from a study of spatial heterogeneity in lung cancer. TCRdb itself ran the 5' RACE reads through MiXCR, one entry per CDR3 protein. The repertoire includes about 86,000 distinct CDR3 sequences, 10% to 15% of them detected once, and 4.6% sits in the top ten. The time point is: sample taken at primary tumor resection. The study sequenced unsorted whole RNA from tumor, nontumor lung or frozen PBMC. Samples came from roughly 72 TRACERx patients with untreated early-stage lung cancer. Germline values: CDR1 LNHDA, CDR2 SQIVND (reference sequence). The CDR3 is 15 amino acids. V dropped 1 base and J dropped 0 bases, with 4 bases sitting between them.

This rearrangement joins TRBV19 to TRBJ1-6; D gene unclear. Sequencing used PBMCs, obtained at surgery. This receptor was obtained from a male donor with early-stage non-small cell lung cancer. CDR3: CASSIASSYNSPLHF. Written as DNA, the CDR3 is TGTGCCAGTAGTATAGCGAGCTCCTATAATTCACCCCTCCACTTT.